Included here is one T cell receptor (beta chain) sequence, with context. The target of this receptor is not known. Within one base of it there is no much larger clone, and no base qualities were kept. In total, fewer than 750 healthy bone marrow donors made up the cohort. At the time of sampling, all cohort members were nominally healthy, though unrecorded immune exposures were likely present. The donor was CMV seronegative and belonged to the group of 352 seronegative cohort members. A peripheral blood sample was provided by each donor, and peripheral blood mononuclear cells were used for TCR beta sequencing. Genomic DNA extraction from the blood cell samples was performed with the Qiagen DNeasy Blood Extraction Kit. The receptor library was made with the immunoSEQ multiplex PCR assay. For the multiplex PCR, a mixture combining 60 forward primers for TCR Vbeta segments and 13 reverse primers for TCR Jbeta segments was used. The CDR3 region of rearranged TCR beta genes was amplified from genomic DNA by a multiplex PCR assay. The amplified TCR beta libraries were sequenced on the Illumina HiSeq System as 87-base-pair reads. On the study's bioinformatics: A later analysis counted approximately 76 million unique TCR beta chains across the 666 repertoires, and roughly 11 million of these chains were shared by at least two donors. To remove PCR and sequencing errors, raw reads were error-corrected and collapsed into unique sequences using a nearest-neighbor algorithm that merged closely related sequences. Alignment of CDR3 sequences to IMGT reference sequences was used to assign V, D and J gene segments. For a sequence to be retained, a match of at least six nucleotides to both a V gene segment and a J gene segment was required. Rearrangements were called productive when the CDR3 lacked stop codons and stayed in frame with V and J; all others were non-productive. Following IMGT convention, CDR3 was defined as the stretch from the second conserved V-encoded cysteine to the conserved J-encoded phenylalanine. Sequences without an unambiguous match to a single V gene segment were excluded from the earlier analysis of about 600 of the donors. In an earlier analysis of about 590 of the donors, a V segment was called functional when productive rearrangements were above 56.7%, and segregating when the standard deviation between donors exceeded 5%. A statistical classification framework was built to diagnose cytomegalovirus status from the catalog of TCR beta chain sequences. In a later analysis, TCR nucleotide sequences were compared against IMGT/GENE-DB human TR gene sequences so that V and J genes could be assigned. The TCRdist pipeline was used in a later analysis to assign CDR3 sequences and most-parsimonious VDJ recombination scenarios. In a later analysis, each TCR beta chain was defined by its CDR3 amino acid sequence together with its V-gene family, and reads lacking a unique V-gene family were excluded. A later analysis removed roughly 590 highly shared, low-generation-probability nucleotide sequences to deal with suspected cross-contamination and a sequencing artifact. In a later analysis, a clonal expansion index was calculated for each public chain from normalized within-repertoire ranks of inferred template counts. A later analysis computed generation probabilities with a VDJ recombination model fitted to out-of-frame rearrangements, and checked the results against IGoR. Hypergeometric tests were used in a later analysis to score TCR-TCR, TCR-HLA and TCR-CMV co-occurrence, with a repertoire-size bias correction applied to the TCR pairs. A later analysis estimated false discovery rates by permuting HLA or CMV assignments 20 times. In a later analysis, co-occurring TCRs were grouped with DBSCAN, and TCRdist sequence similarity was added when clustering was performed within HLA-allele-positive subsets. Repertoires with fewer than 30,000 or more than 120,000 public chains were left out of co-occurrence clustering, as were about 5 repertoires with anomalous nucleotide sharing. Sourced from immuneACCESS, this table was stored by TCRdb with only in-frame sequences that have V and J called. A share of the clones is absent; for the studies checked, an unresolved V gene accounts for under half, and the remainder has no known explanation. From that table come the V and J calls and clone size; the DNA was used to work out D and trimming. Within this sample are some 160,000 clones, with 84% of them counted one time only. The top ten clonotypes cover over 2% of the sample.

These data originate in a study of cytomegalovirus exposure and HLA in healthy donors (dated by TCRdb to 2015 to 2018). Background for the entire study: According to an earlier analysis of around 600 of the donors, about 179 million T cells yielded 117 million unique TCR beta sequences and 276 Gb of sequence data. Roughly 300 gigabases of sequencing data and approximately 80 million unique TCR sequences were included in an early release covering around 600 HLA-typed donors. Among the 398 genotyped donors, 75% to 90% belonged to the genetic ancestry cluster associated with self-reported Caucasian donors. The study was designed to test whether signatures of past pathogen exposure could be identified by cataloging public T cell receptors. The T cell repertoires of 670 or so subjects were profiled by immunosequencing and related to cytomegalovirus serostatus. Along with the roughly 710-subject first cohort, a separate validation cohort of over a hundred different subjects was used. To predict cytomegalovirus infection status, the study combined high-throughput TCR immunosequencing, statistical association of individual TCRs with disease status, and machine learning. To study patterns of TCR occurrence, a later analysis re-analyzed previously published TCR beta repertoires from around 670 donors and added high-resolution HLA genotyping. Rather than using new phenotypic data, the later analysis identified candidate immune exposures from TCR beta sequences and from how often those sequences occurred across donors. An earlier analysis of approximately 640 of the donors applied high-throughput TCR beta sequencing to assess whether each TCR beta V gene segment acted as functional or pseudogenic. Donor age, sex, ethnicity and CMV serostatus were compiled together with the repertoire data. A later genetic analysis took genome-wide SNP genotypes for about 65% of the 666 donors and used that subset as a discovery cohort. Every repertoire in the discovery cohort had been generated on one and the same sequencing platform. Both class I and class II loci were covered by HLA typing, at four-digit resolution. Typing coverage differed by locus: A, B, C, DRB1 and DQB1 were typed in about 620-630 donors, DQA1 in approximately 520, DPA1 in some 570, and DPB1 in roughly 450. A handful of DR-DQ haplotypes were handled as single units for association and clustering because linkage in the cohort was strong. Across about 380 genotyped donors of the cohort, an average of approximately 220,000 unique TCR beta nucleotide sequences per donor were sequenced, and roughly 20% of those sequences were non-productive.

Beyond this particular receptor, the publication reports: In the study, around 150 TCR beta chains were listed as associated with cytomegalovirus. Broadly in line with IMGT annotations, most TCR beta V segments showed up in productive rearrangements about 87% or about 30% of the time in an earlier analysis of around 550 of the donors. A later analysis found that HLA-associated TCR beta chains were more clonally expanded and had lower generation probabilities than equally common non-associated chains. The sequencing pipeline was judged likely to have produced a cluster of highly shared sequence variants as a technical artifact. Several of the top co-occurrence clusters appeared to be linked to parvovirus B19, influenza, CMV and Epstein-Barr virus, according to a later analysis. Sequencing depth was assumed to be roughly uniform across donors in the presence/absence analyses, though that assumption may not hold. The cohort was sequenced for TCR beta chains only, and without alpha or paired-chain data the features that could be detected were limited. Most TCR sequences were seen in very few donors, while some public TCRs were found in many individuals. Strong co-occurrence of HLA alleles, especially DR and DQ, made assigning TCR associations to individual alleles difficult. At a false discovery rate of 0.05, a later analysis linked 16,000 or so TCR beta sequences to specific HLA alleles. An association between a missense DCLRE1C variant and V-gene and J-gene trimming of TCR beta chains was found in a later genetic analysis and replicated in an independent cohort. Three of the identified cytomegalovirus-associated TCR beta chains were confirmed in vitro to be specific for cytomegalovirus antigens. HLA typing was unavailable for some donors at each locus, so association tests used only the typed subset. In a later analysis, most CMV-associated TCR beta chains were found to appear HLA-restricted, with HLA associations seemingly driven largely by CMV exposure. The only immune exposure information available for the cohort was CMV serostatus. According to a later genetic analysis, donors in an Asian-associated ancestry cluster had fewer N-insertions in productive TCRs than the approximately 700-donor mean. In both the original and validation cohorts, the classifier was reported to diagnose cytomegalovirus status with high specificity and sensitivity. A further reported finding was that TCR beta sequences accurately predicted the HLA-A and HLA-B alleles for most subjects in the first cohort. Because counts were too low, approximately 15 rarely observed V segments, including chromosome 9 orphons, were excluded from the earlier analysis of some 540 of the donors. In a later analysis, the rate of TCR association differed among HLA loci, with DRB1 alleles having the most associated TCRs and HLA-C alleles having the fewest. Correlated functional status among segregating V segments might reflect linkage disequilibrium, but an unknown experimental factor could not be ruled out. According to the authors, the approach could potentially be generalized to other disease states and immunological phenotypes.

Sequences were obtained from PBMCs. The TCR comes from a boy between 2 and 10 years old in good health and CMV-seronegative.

The bases are TGTGCCAGCAGTGAACCTTTTGGCAGCAAAAACATTCAGTACTTC. Its protein product is CASSEPFGSKNIQYF. The sequence links TRBV25-1 to TRBJ2-4, with no reliable assignment of the D segment. V is reduced by 2 bases and J by 3 bases, leaving a spacing of 11 bases between them. The CDR3, cysteine through phenylalanine, is 15 amino acids long. Only the CDR3 part of the read is kept: 45 bases, read in frame from the first base. CDR1 and CDR2, looked up from the germline V gene, are MGHDK and SYGVNS.